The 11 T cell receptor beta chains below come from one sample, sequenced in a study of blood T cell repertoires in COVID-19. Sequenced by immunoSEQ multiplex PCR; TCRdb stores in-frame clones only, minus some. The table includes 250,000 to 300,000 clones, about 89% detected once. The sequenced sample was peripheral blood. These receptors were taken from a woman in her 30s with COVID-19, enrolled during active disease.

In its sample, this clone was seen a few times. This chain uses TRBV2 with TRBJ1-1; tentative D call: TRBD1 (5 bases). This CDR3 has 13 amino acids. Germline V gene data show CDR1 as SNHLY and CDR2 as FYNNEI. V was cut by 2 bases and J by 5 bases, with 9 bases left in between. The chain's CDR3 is CASSELRGTEAFF. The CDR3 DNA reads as TGTGCCAGCAGTGAACTTCGGGGGACTGAAGCTTTCTTT.

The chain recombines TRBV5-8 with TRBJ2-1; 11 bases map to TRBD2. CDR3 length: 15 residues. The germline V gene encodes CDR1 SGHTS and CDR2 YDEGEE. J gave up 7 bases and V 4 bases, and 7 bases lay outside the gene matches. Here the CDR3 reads CASSLTSGTYNEQFF. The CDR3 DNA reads TGTGCCAGCAGCCTGACTAGCGGGACGTATAATGAGCAGTTCTTC.

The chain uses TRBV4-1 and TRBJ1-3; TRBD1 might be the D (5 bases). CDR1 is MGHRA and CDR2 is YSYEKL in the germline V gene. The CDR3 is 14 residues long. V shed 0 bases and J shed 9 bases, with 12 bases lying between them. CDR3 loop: CASSQESLQGTIYF. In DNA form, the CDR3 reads TGCGCCAGCAGCCAAGAATCCCTTCAGGGCACCATATATTTT.

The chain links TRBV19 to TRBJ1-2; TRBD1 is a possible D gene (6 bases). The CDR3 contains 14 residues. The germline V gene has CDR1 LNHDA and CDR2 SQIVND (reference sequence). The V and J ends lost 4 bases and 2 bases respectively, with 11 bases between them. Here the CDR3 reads CASSTGQTNYGYTF. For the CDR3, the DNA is TGTGCCAGTAGTACTGGACAGACAAACTATGGCTACACCTTC.

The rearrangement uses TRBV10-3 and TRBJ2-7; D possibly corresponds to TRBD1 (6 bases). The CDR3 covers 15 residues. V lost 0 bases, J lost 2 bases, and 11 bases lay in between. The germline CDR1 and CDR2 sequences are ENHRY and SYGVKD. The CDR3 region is CAISESGASPYEQYF. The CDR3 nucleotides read TGTGCCATCAGTGAGTCGGGGGCTAGCCCCTACGAGCAGTACTTC.

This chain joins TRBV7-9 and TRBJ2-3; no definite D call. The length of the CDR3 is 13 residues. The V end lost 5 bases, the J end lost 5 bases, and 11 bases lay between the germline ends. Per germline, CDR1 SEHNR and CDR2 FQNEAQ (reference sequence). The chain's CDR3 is CASSLVTGDTQYF. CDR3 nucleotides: TGTGCCAGCAGCCTCGTCACGGGAGATACGCAGTATTTT.

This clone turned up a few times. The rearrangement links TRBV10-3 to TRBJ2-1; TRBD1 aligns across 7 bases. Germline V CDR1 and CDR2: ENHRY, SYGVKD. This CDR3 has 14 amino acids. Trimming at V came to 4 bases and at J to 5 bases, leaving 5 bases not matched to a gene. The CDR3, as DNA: TGTGCCATCAGTGGTCGGACAGGAGACAATGAGCAGTTCTTC. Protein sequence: CAISGRTGDNEQFF.

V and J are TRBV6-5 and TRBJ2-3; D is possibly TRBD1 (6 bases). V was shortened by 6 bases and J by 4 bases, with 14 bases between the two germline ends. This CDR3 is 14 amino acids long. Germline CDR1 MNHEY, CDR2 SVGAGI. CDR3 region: CASRVTTGPDTQYF. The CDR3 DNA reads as TGTGCCAGCAGAGTAACTACAGGGCCAGATACGCAGTATTTT.

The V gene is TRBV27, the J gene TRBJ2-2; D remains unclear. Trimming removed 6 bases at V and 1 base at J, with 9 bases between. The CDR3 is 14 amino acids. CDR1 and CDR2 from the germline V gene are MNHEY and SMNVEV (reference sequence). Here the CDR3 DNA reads TGTGCCAGCAGCGAGTCGGTGAACACCGGGGAGCTGTTTTTT. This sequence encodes CASSESVNTGELFF.

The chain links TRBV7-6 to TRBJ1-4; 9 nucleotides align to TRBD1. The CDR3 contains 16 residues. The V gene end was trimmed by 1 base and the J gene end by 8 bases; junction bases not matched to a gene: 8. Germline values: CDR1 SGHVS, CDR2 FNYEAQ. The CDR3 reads CASSLGLDRGGEKLFF. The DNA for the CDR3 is TGTGCCAGCAGCTTAGGGTTGGACAGGGGAGGAGAAAAACTGTTTTTT.

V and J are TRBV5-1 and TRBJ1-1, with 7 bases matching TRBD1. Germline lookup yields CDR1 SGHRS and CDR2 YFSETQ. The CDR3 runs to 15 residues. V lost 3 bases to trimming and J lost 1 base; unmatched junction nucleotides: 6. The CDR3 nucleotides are TGCGCCAGCAGCTCCACACAGGGGCCGAACACTGAAGCTTTCTTT. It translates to CASSSTQGPNTEAFF.